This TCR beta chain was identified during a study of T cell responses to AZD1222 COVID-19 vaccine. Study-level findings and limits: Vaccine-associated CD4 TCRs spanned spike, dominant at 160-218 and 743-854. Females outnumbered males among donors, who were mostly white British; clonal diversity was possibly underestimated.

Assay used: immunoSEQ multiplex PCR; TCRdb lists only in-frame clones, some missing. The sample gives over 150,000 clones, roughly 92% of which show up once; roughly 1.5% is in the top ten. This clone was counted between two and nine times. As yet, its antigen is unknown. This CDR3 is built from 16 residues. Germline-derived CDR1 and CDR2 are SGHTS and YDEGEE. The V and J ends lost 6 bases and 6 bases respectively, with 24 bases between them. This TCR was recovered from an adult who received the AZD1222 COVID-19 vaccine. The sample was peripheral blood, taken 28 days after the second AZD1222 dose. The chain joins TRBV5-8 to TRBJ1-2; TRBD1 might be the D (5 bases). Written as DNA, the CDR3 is TGTGCCAGCACGGCCCTCAAGGGACCCTGGAGAGATGGCTACACCTTC. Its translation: CASTALKGPWRDGYTF.